These T cell receptor beta chains were read from a single sample in a study of T cells after somatic rescue of genetic block. Sequencing was performed with immunoSEQ multiplex PCR; in TCRdb, only in-frame clones are kept and a portion is missing. The data show more than 65,000 clones, approximately 91% seen once. Sequences were obtained from peripheral blood mononuclear cells (PBMCs). These TCRs come from a man aged 30-40 years. Both conserved end residues are part of each CDR3. Each record gives: clone size, J gene, V gene, D gene, CDR3 DNA, CDR3 protein. D genes are given only for firm matches. Rows give clone size only sometimes, using once, few, many, or a class for an expanded clone.

few	TRBJ1-5	TRBV7-2	.	TGTGCCAGCAGCTTGAGACCAGTGTATAGCAATCAGCCCCAGCATTTT	CASSLRPVYSNQPQHF
.	TRBJ2-3	TRBV2	TRBD2	TGTGGCAACCTCACGGGGGTAGCGGGGCGAGAAAATACGCAGTATTTT	CGNLTGVAGRENTQYF
few	TRBJ1-1	TRBV25-1	TRBD1	TGTGCCAGCACCGGGACAGGGTGGGACACTGAAGCTTTCTTT	CASTGTGWDTEAFF
.	TRBJ2-1	TRBV7-9	TRBD2	TGTGCCAGCAGCACTTCTCCGGGACTAGCGGGGTCCTACAATGAGCAGTTCTTC	CASSTSPGLAGSYNEQFF
.	TRBJ2-2	TRBV5-1	TRBD1	TGCGCCAGCAGCCCAATACAGGGGTCGGACACCGGGGAGCTGTTTTTT	CASSPIQGSDTGELFF
.	TRBJ1-2	TRBV4-3	.	TGCGCCAGCAGCCAAGACGTCTTGGCAGGGCACTATGGCTACACCTTC	CASSQDVLAGHYGYTF
.	TRBJ1-1	TRBV10-3	.	TGTGCCATCAGTGAACAACTGAACACTGAAGCTTTCTTT	CAISEQLNTEAFF
once	TRBJ2-1	TRBV5-4	.	TGTGCCAGCAGCTATCCTTTACAGGGCAGGTCAAATGAGCAGTTCTTC	CASSYPLQGRSNEQFF
.	TRBJ2-3	TRBV5-1	TRBD2	TGCGCCAGCAGCTTGCGGGGGGGCCTAGCGGGCACAGATACGCAGTATTTT	CASSLRGGLAGTDTQYF
.	TRBJ1-2	TRBV2	.	TGTGCCAGCAGCGGGCGGGGGATCCTCTATGGCTACACCTTC	CASSGRGILYGYTF
.	TRBJ2-7	TRBV2	TRBD2	TGTGCCAGCACCGTACTAGCGGGGGTCGACGAGCAGTACTTC	CASTVLAGVDEQYF
.	TRBJ1-1	TRBV10-2	.	TGCGCCAGCAGTGAGGCGGGCAGGTCTGTTTCTCTAGCTTTCTTT	CASSEAGRSVSLAFF
.	TRBJ2-5	TRBV10-1	.	TGCGCCAGCAGTCCCGGAGGGCAGACCCAGTACTTC	CASSPGGQTQYF
.	TRBJ2-7	TRBV11-2	.	TGTGCCAGCAGCTTAGGGCCCTACTACGAGCAGTACTTC	CASSLGPYYEQYF
.	TRBJ1-2	TRBV6-6	.	TGTGCCAGCAGTTACTCGGAAGTCGTCCCCAACTATGGCTACACCTTC	CASSYSEVVPNYGYTF
.	TRBJ2-7	TRBV27	TRBD1	TGTGCCAGCAGGTCTCACAGGGGTGCCTACGAGCAGTACTTC	CASRSHRGAYEQYF
.	TRBJ1-4	TRBV21-1	.	TGTGCCAGCAGCAGGAGGCAGGGTGATGAAAAACTGTTTTTT	CASSRRQGDEKLFF
.	TRBJ1-1	TRBV27	TRBD1	TGTGCCAGCAGTTCTCCCCGGACAGGGCGGACTGAAGCTTTCTTT	CASSSPRTGRTEAFF
.	TRBJ2-1	TRBV6-1	.	TGTGCCAGCAGCGTAGATAGCTCCTACAATGAGCAGTTCTTC	CASSVDSSYNEQFF
.	TRBJ1-2	TRBV2	.	TGTGCCAGCAGTGAATTGGGACCTACTAACTATGGCTACACCTTC	CASSELGPTNYGYTF